Listed below are T cell receptor beta chains from one sample, sequenced in a study of blood T cell repertoires in COVID-19. Data came from immunoSEQ multiplex PCR; TCRdb stores just in-frame clones and leaves some out. Here the sample spans approximately 360,000 clones, around 90% being singletons. Sequenced input: peripheral blood. Receptor source: a man between 18 and 35 years old with active or convalescent COVID-19. CDR3s include the opening cysteine and the closing phenylalanine or tryptophan. Each record gives: J gene, V gene, clone size, D gene, CDR3 DNA, CDR3 protein. A D gene is named only where the DNA matches it firmly. Not all rows give a size; the values are once, few, many and, for expanded clones, a class.

TRBJ1-1,TRBV14,-,TRBD1,TGTGCCAGCAGCCAGATATCGACAGGGGGGAACACTGAAGCTTTCTTT,CASSQISTGGNTEAFF
TRBJ2-3,TRBV6-5,-,TRBD2,TGTGCCAGCAGTTACGCTCGCGGGAGTTCCGATACGCAGTATTTT,CASSYARGSSDTQYF
TRBJ2-2,TRBV11-3,once,-,TGTGCCAGCAGCTTAAGAGGTTTGGGGGCGCAGGACACCGGGGAGCTGTTTTTT,CASSLRGLGAQDTGELFF
TRBJ2-1,TRBV18,-,TRBD1,TGTGCCAGCTCTCCCTCAGGGGGCCCCGTCACCTACAATGAGCAGTTCTTC,CASSPSGGPVTYNEQFF
TRBJ2-3,TRBV19,-,-,TGTGCCAGTAAGGTACAGTTAATCACAGATACGCAGTATTTT,CASKVQLITDTQYF
TRBJ1-5,TRBV6-1,-,-,TGTGCCAGCAGTGAATCACATCTCTCCCAGCCCCAGCATTTT,CASSESHLSQPQHF
TRBJ1-5,TRBV12-3/TRBV12-4,-,TRBD1,TGTGCCAGCAGGGAAGGGGGCACTGCCCAGCATTTT,CASREGGTAQHF
TRBJ1-5,TRBV27,-,-,TGTGCCAGCTCAAGGGAGGGACGAGGCAATCAGCCCCAGCATTTT,CASSREGRGNQPQHF
TRBJ2-5,TRBV28,few,TRBD1,TGTGCCAGCTCATTCCAGACAGGGAGTTCGAGAGAGACCCAGTACTTC,CASSFQTGSSRETQYF
TRBJ1-4,TRBV13,few,TRBD1,TGTGCCAGCAGCCCTCGGACAGGGAACAATGAAAAACTGTTTTTT,CASSPRTGNNEKLFF
TRBJ1-6,TRBV28,-,-,TGTGCCAGCAGTTCCGACAGTAATTCACCCCTCCACTTT,CASSSDSNSPLHF
TRBJ1-5,TRBV27,-,-,TGTGCCAGCAGGAAACAGGGTGCGGGCAATCAGCCCCAGCATTTT,CASRKQGAGNQPQHF
TRBJ1-1,TRBV21-1,-,-,TGTGCCGCGTACCGCGTTAACACTGAAGCTTTCTTT,CAAYRVNTEAFF
TRBJ1-5,TRBV19,-,-,TGTGCCAGTACCGTCAGGGGCGAAAATCAGCCCCAGCATTTT,CASTVRGENQPQHF
TRBJ1-6,TRBV19,-,TRBD1,TGTGCCACCACGACAGGGCGGCCACCCCTCCACTTT,CATTTGRPPLHF
TRBJ2-1,TRBV7-9,-,TRBD2,TGTGCCAGCAGCTTAGGGACTAGCGGGAGGGGGAGGCAGTTCTTC,CASSLGTSGRGRQFF
TRBJ2-5,TRBV10-3,-,TRBD2,TGTGCCACCAGACTAGCGGGGGCCGGACCATTAGAAGAGACCCAGTACTTC,CATRLAGAGPLEETQYF
TRBJ2-2,TRBV27,-,-,TGTGCCAGCAGTACGGGAAACACCGGGGAGCTGTTTTTT,CASSTGNTGELFF
TRBJ1-6,TRBV19,-,-,TGTGCCAGTAGTATAGAGGGAGGACGGAATTCACCCCTCCACTTT,CASSIEGGRNSPLHF
TRBJ1-5,TRBV7-2,-,-,TGTGCCAGCAGCTTAGGTGGAGGTCTGGAGCCCCAGCATTTT,CASSLGGGLEPQHF
TRBJ1-1,TRBV27,-,-,TGTGCCAGCAGCCCCAGGGGAGAAAACTGGGGCTTT,CASSPRGENWGF
TRBJ2-1,TRBV7-8,-,TRBD2,TGTGCCAGCAGCTTAGTGTCGGGTAGCGGGGGTCCGGAGGTCTCCCACAATGAGCAGTTCTTC,CASSLVSGSGGPEVSHNEQFF
TRBJ2-5,TRBV4-2,-,TRBD1,TGTGCCAGCAGCCAAGAGGGCCCGGGACAGGGGAGGGAGACCCAGTACTTC,CASSQEGPGQGRETQYF
TRBJ2-7,TRBV6-5,-,-,TGTGCCATTAAGGACAGTTTTTCGTACGAGCAGTACTTC,CAIKDSFSYEQYF
TRBJ1-1,TRBV19,-,-,TGTGCCAGTAGTATAGACCCCGGAGGTTTGACTGAAGCTTTCTTT,CASSIDPGGLTEAFF
TRBJ2-3,TRBV9,-,TRBD2,TGTGCCAGCAGCGTAGTGCCGGCGGGAGGTGGCACAGATACGCAGTATTTT,CASSVVPAGGGTDTQYF
TRBJ2-2,TRBV4-3,-,TRBD2,TGCGCCAGCAGCCAAATGGGACTAGCAGTAACCGGGGAGCTGTTTTTT,CASSQMGLAVTGELFF
TRBJ1-2,TRBV18,-,-,TGTGCCAGCTCACCTGCTGGCCCCCTGGCCCATGGCTACACCTTC,CASSPAGPLAHGYTF
TRBJ2-7,TRBV27,-,TRBD2,TGTGCCAGCAGCGAGGACACTAGCGGCTCCTACGAGCAGTACTTC,CASSEDTSGSYEQYF
TRBJ1-3,TRBV9,-,-,TGTGCCAGCAGCGCTGACACGTACTCTGGAAACACCATATATTTT,CASSADTYSGNTIYF
TRBJ1-2,TRBV28,-,-,TGTGCCAGCAGGAGATATGGCTACACCTTC,CASRRYGYTF
TRBJ2-4,TRBV15,once,-,TGTGCCACCAGCACCGACAGGAAGGTGAAAAACATTCAGTACTTC,CATSTDRKVKNIQYF
TRBJ2-7,TRBV7-2,-,-,TGTGCCAGCAGCTTATTCGGGGGGCCCTACGAGCAGTACTTC,CASSLFGGPYEQYF
TRBJ2-5,TRBV3-1/TRBV3-2,few,TRBD2,TGTGCCAGCAGCCCCCGGCGGGGGTCAGGGGAGACCCAGTACTTC,CASSPRRGSGETQYF
TRBJ2-2,TRBV6-6,-,TRBD1,TGTGCCAGCAGCGGACAGGTTAGCACCGGGGAGCTGTTTTTT,CASSGQVSTGELFF
TRBJ2-7,TRBV19,-,-,TGTGCCAGTAGTCCCCAGGGTCCCCACGAGCAGTACTTC,CASSPQGPHEQYF
TRBJ1-6,TRBV6-2/TRBV6-3,-,-,TGTGCCAGCAGTTACTCGGGAGACCCCCTCCACTTT,CASSYSGDPLHF
TRBJ1-5,TRBV28,-,TRBD1,TGTGCCAGCAGTTGGAAGACAGGGACGGGCAATCAGCCCCAGCATTTT,CASSWKTGTGNQPQHF
TRBJ1-4,TRBV24-1,-,TRBD1,TGTGCCACCAGTGAAACGGGACAGAACTATGAAAAACTGTTTTTT,CATSETGQNYEKLFF
TRBJ1-1,TRBV11-3,-,-,TGTGCCAGCAGCCACGGGTCGAACACTGAAGCTTTCTTT,CASSHGSNTEAFF
TRBJ1-1,TRBV28,few,TRBD1,TGTGCCAGCAGTTATAGACAGGGCGGGAACACTGAAGCTTTCTTT,CASSYRQGGNTEAFF
TRBJ2-6,TRBV7-9,-,TRBD1,TGTGCCAGCACGGACAGGGGGCGTGGGGCCAACGTCCTGACTTTC,CASTDRGRGANVLTF
TRBJ2-2,TRBV24-1,-,-,TGTGCCACCAGTGAGAGGAGCACCGGGGAGCTGTTTTTT,CATSERSTGELFF